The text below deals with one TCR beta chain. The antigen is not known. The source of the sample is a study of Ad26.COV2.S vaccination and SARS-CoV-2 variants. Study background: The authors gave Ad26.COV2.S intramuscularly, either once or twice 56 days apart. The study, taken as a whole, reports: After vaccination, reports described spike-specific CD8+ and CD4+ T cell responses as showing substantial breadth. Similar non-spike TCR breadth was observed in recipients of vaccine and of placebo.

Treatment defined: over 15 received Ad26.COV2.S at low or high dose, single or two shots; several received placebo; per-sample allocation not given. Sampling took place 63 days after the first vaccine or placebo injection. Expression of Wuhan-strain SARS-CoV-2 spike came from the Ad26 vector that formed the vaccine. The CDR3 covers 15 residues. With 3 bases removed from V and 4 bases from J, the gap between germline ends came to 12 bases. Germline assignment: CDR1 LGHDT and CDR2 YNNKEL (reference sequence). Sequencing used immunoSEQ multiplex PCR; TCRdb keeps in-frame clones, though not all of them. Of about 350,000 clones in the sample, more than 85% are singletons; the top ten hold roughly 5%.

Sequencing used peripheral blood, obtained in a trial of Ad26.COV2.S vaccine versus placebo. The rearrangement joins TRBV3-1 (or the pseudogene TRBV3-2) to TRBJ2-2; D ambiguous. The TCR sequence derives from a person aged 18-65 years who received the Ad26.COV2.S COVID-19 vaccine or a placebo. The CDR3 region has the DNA TGTGCCAGCAGCCAGACCCACGGGCTCACCGGGGAGCTGTTTTTT. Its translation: CASSQTHGLTGELFF.